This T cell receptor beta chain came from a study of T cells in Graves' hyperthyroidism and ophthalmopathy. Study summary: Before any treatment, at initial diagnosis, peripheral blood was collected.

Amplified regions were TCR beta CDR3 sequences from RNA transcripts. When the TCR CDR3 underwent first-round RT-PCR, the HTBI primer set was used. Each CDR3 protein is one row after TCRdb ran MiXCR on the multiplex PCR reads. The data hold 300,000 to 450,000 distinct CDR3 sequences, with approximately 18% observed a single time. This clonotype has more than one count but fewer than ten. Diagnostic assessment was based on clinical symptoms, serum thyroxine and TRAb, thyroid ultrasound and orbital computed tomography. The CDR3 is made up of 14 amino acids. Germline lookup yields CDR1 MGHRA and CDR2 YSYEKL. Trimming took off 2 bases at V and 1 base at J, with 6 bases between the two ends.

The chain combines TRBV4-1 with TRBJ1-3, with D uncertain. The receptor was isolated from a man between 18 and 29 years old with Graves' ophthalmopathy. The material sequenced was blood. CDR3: CASSQPTSGNTIYF. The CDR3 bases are TGCGCCAGCAGCCAACCGACTTCTGGAAACACCATATATTTT.